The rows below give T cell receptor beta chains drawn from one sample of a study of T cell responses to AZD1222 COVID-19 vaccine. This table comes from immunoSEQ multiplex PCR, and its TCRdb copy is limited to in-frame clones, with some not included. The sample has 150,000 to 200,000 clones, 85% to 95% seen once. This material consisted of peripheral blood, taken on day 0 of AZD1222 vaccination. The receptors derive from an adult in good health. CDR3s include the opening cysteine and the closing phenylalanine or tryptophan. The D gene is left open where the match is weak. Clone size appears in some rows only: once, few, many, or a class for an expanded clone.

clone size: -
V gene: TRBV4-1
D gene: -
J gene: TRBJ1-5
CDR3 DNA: TGCGCCAGCAGCCAAGATATGTCCTTGTCGGGTCGTCAGCCCCAGCATTTT
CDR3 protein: CASSQDMSLSGRQPQHF

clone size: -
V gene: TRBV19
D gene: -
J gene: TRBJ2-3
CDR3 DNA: TGTGCCAGTGCCGGGACGGCCAGAGGCACAGATACGCAGTATTTT
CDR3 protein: CASAGTARGTDTQYF

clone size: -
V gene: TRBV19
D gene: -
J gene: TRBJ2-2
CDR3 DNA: TGTGCCAGTACTCAGTTTAGTACCGGGGAGCTGTTTTTT
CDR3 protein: CASTQFSTGELFF

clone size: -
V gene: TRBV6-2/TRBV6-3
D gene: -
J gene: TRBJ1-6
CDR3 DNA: TGTGCCAGCAGCGGCATGGGTATCTATAATTCACCCCTCCACTTT
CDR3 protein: CASSGMGIYNSPLHF

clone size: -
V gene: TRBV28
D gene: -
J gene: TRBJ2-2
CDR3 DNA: TGTGCCAGCAGTTTCCGGGACGGTCCACCCGGGGAGCTGTTTTTT
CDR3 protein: CASSFRDGPPGELFF

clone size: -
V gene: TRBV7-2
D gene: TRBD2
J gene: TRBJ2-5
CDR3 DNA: TGTGCCAGCAGCTTACCGGGGGGGCGACAAGAGACCCAGTACTTC
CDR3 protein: CASSLPGGRQETQYF

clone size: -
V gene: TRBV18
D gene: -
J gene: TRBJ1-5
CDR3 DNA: TGTGCCAGCTCACCTGAATCGGGGGGGCCTAAGCATTTT
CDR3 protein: CASSPESGGPKHF

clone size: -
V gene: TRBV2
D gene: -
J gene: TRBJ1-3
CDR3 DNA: TGTGCCAGCAGTGAAGGAGGCTCTGGAAACACCATATATTTT
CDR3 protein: CASSEGGSGNTIYF

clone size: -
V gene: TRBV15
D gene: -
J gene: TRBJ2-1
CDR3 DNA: TGTGCCACCAGCAGAGCCCCTCGTTGGAATGAGCAGTTCTTC
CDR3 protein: CATSRAPRWNEQFF

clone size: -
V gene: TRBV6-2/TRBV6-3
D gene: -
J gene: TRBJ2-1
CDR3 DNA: TGTGCCAGCAGTTATCCGGTAGCAGAGCAGTTCTTC
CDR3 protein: CASSYPVAEQFF

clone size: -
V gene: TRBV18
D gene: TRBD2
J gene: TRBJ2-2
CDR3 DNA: TGTGCCAGCTCACCAGGGCTAGCGGGGGTCACCGGGGAGCTGTTTTTT
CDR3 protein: CASSPGLAGVTGELFF

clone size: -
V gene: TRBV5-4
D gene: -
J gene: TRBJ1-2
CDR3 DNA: TGTGCCAGCAGCCTGCAGGGTTCGCGCGGCTACACCTTC
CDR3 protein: CASSLQGSRGYTF

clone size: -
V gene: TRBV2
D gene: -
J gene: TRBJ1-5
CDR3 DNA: TGTGCCAGCAGTGACAACAGATATCAGCCCCAGCATTTT
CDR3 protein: CASSDNRYQPQHF

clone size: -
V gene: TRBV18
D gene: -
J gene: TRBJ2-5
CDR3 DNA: TGTGCCAGCTCATATAGAGGAGGCCCCGGCGGAGAGACCCAGTACTTC
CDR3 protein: CASSYRGGPGGETQYF

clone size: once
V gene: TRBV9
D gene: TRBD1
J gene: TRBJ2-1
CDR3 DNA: TGTGCCAGCAGCGCCCGGACAGGGGAGCACAATGAGCAGTTCTTC
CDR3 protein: CASSARTGEHNEQFF

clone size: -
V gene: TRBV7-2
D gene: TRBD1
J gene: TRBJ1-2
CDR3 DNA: TGTGCCAGCAGCTTAGCGAACGTAGGGACAGGGACTAGCTATGGCTACACCTTC
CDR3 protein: CASSLANVGTGTSYGYTF

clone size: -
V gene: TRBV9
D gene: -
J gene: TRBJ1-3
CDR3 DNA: TGTGCCAGCAGCGTAGGTGTATTGGGTAGCTCTGGAAACACCATATATTTT
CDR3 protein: CASSVGVLGSSGNTIYF

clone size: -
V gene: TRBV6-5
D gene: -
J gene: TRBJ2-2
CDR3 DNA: TGTGCCAGTTCCGTTATATCAGGGAACACCGGGGAGCTGTTTTTT
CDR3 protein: CASSVISGNTGELFF

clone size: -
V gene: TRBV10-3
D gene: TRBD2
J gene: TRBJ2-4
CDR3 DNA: TGTGCCATCAGTACTAGCGGAAAAAACATTCAGTACTTC
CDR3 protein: CAISTSGKNIQYF

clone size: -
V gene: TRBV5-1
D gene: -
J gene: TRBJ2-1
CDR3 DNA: TGCGCCAGCAGCTTCCAGGGCAATGAGCAGTTCTTC
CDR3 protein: CASSFQGNEQFF

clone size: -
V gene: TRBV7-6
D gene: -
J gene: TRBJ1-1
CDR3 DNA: TGTGCCAGCAGCTTAGCGGGCAGTTCGTTAACTGAAGCTTTCTTT
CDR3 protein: CASSLAGSSLTEAFF

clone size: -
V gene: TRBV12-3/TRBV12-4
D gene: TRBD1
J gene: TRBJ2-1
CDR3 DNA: TGTGCCAGCAGGAAGACAGGGCTGGAGTTCTTC
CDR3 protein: CASRKTGLEFF

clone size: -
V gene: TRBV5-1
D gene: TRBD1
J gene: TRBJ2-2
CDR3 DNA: TGCGCCAGCAGTTGGGACAGGGGGAACACCGGGGAGCTGTTTTTT
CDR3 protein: CASSWDRGNTGELFF

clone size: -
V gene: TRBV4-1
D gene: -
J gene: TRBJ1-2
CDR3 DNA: TGCGCCAGCAGCCCGTACAGGGTTTCTAACTATGGCTACACCTTC
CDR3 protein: CASSPYRVSNYGYTF

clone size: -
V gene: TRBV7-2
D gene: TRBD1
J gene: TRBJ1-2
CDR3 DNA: TGTGCCAGCAGCCTAGAGACAGGGGACTACTATGGCTACACCTTC
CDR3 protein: CASSLETGDYYGYTF

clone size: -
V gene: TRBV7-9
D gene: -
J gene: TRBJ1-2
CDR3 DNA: TGTGCCAGCAGCTTATTGGCAGGGCAAATTAACTATGGCTACACCTTC
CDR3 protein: CASSLLAGQINYGYTF

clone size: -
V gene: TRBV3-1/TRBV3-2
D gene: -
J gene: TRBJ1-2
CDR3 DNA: TGTGCCAGCAGCCGATCACTTGCACAGGGAAACTATGGCTACACCTTC
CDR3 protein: CASSRSLAQGNYGYTF

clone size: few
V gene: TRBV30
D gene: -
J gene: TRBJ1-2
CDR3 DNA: TGTGCCTGGTCCGGGACACGGGAGGGATATCTTGGCTACACCTTC
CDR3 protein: CAWSGTREGYLGYTF

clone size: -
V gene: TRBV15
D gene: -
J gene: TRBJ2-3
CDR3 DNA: TGTGCCACCAGCAGAGATTTTGTTTTGAACACAGATACGCAGTATTTT
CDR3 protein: CATSRDFVLNTDTQYF

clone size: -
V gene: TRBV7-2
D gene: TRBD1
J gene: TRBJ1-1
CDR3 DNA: TGTGCCAGCAGCCTCATGACAGGGGGCATAGGTGAAGCTTTCTTT
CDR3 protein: CASSLMTGGIGEAFF

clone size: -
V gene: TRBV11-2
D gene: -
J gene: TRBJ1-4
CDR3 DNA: TGTGCCAGCAGCCACATCTTCAGGGGAACTAATGAAAAACTGTTTTTT
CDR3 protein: CASSHIFRGTNEKLFF

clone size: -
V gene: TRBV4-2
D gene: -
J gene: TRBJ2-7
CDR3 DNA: TGTGCCAGCAGCCAAGATCTGGGGTTATACGAGCAGTACTTC
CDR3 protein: CASSQDLGLYEQYF

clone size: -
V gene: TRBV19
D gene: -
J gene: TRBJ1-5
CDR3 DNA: TGTGCCAGTAGTCCTTCGAATCGGGACGGTTACGATCAGCCCCAGCATTTT
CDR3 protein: CASSPSNRDGYDQPQHF